This TCR beta chain is drawn from a study of T cell responses to AZD1222 COVID-19 vaccine. Notes on the study in general: Most donors were white British, females outnumbered males, and clonal diversity was possibly underestimated. Baseline seropositivity characterized only a handful of AZD1222 recipients. Spike-specific TCR breadth and depth both grew after two AZD1222 doses. Unmutated regions of variants are reportedly targeted by nearly half of spike-specific TCRs.

Trimming took 2 bases from V and 8 from J, leaving 15 bases between them. The CDR3 is 15 residues long. Germline CDR1 is MNHNS and CDR2 is SASEGT. A remark on this clone: The antigen is undetermined.

Some clones are missing from TCRdb's copy, which holds only in-frame ones; the method was immunoSEQ multiplex PCR. The profile shows approximately 100,000 clones, roughly 87% of them singletons. The sample here was peripheral blood, taken on day 0 of AZD1222 vaccination. V usage is TRBV6-1 and J usage is TRBJ1-4, with D possibly being TRBD1 (6 bases). The TCR comes from an adult in good health. In DNA form, the CDR3 reads TGTGCCAGCAGTGAATGGCAGGGGCAAGGCGAAAAACTGTTTTTT. Residues: CASSEWQGQGEKLFF.